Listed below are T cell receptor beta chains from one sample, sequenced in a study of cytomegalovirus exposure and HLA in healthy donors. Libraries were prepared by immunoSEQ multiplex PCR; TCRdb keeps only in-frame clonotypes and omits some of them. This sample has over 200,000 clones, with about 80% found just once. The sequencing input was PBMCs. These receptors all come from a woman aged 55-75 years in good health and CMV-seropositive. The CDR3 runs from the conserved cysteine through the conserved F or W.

CDR3aa: CASQGGANEKLFF; v_gene: TRBV28; j_gene: TRBJ1-4
CDR3aa: CASSALAGVGGGSYEQYF; v_gene: TRBV6-1; j_gene: TRBJ2-7
CDR3aa: CASSPPSGGGGTEAFF; v_gene: TRBV18; j_gene: TRBJ1-1
CDR3aa: CASSYSIGAGDTQYF; v_gene: TRBV6-6; j_gene: TRBJ2-3
CDR3aa: CASSVGEGAGNTIYF; v_gene: TRBV9; j_gene: TRBJ1-3
CDR3aa: CASSGGQGYYYGYTF; v_gene: TRBV19; j_gene: TRBJ1-2
CDR3aa: CSSSLERGSMETQYF; v_gene: TRBV7-9; j_gene: TRBJ2-5
CDR3aa: CASSSQGQTQYF; v_gene: TRBV28; j_gene: TRBJ2-5
CDR3aa: CASRPTGGGRGGGYTF; v_gene: TRBV28; j_gene: TRBJ1-2
CDR3aa: CATSRDRGQETQYF; v_gene: TRBV15; j_gene: TRBJ2-5
CDR3aa: CASSGGGIGTDTQYF; v_gene: TRBV9; j_gene: TRBJ2-3
CDR3aa: CASSLPIGEQFF; v_gene: TRBV7-9; j_gene: TRBJ2-1
CDR3aa: CASSLIGGWDSPLHF; v_gene: TRBV5-1; j_gene: TRBJ1-6
CDR3aa: CAWSGPGRQNF; v_gene: TRBV30; j_gene: TRBJ1-1
CDR3aa: CASSPVQGRNTEAFF; v_gene: TRBV7-7; j_gene: TRBJ1-1
CDR3aa: CATSRGPSDRYTGELFF; v_gene: TRBV15; j_gene: TRBJ2-2
CDR3aa: CASSPKGGGTDTQYF; v_gene: TRBV7-9; j_gene: TRBJ2-3
CDR3aa: CASSPGLITDTQYF; v_gene: TRBV11-2; j_gene: TRBJ2-3
CDR3aa: CASSTDIFNQPQHF; v_gene: TRBV19; j_gene: TRBJ1-5
CDR3aa: CASSLRGTGILGELFF; v_gene: TRBV7-9; j_gene: TRBJ2-2